One and the same sample provided the 27 T cell receptor beta chains below, sequenced in a study of T cells in localized non-small cell lung cancer (TCRdb year 2020). The library was generated by the immunoSEQ multiplex PCR assay. Here the immuneACCESS table is served through TCRdb, limited to in-frame sequences with V and J called. Missing clones are a known gap in these copies; in checked studies unresolved V genes cover under half, and the rest lacks a known reason. The sample has about 91,000 clones on record, approximately 86% of them singletons. About 15% of the sample belongs to the ten largest clones. Sequenced material: peripheral blood, taken before any cancer treatment. These receptors were obtained from a man aged 40 to 70 with stage I squamous cell lung carcinoma.

This chain uses TRBV18 with TRBJ1-5; 7 bases are shared with TRBD1. The germline V gene encodes CDR1 KGHSH and CDR2 LQKENI. With V trimmed by 3 bases and J by 4 bases, 3 bases remained unmatched. The CDR3 is made up of 14 amino acids. The CDR3 region is CASSPTGPNQPQHF. The DNA for the CDR3 is TGTGCCAGCTCACCGACAGGGCCTAATCAGCCCCAGCATTTT. The complete variable domain, with remaining parts taken from reference TRBV18 and TRBJ1-5, reads NAGVMQNPRHLVRRRGQEARLRCSPMKGHSHVYWYRQLPEEGLKFMVYLQKENIIDESGMPKERFSAEFPKEGPSILRIQQVVRGDSAAYFCASSPTGPNQPQHFGDGTRLSIL.

V is TRBV11-3 and J is TRBJ1-1; 7 nucleotides match TRBD1. Trimming removed 5 bases from V and 5 bases from J; junction bases left unmatched: 5. Germline V lookup: CDR1 SGHNT, CDR2 YENEEA. The CDR3 loop spans 13 amino acids. CDR3 bases: TGTGCCAGCAGCATACAGGGACAGACTGAAGCTTTCTTT. This gives the protein CASSIQGQTEAFF.

This clone turned up a few times. V gene TRBV2 combines with J gene TRBJ2-7; D is unclear. Germline V lookup: CDR1 SNHLY, CDR2 FYNNEI. The CDR3 spans 12 residues. Trimming stripped 9 bases from V and 6 bases from J, with 15 bases between. The DNA for the CDR3 is TGTGCCAGTCATTTCGGCAGGACCGAGCAGTACTTC. Its protein is CASHFGRTEQYF.

V and J are TRBV6-1 and TRBJ1-1; TRBD1 matches 7 bases. After removal of 4 bases from V and 4 bases from J, the junction contained 9 bases not matched to a gene. Germline CDR1 reads MNHNS; CDR2 reads SASEGT. The CDR3 is 15 amino acids. The CDR3 is CASSARAGGSTEAFF. The CDR3 coding sequence is TGTGCCAGCAGTGCCCGGGCAGGGGGTTCCACTGAAGCTTTCTTT.

The chain joins TRBV28 to TRBJ1-4, with D uncertain. V was clipped by 6 bases and J by 4 bases, with 9 bases between them. Looked up from germline, CDR1 is MDHEN and CDR2 is SYDVKM. The CDR3 contains 13 residues. CDR3 region: CASSSFLNEKLFF. CDR3 nucleotide sequence: TGTGCCAGCAGCTCCTTCCTTAATGAAAAACTGTTTTTT.

The chain recombines TRBV27 with TRBJ2-7; no clear D. This CDR3 has 12 amino acids. Germline values: CDR1 MNHEY, CDR2 SMNVEV (reference sequence). V was clipped by 6 bases and J by 3 bases, with 9 bases between them. The CDR3 is CASSRVNYEQYF. CDR3 sequence (DNA): TGTGCCAGCAGCCGCGTGAACTACGAGCAGTACTTC.

The rearrangement uses TRBV7-8 and TRBJ1-2; D is undetermined. Germline V gene data show CDR1 as SGHVS and CDR2 as FQNEAQ. Trimming removed 0 bases at V and 8 bases at J, with 13 bases between. The CDR3 has 14 amino acids. Here the CDR3 reads CASSLASGYGGYTF. CDR3 in DNA: TGTGCCAGCAGCTTAGCTTCCGGGTATGGGGGCTACACCTTC.

This chain joins TRBV11-3 and TRBJ2-7; D is unclear. CDR1 is SGHNT, CDR2 YENEEA, per germline. There are 13 residues in the CDR3. V shed 5 bases and J shed 5 bases, with 13 bases lying between them. CDR3 in DNA: TGTGCCAGCAGCCCATTTGGCGAGCACGAGCAGTACTTC. Its translation is CASSPFGEHEQYF.

The chain uses TRBV23-1 and TRBJ1-6; possibly TRBD1 for D (5 bases). Being an ORF, TRBV23-1 has a function that is uncertain. V lost 0 bases and J lost 8, with 17 bases in between. This CDR3 has 17 amino acids. The chain's CDR3 is CASSQSKGRVPDSPLHF. For the CDR3, the DNA is TGCGCCAGCAGTCAATCGAAGGGCAGGGTACCAGATTCACCCCTCCACTTT.

The chain is built from TRBV10-3 and TRBJ1-5, with D unresolved. Trimming removed 4 bases from V and 5 bases from J, with 6 bases in between. The CDR3 runs to 12 residues. Germline-derived CDR1 and CDR2 are ENHRY and SYGVKD. CDR3 DNA: TGTGCCATCAGTGGCAAAGATCAGCCCCAGCATTTT. Protein sequence: CAISGKDQPQHF.

The chain recombines TRBV7-8 with TRBJ1-2; D possibly corresponds to TRBD1 (5 bases). In germline, CDR1 is SGHVS, CDR2 FQNEAQ. Trimming removed 1 base from V and 6 bases from J, with 12 bases in between. CDR3 size: 14 residues. CDR3 DNA sequence: TGTGCCAGCAGCTTAGAACAGGACTTCAATGGCTACACCTTC. Translating it yields CASSLEQDFNGYTF. Based on the CDR3 plus reference TRBV7-8 and TRBJ1-2, the full variable domain is GAGVSQSPRYKVAKRGQDVALRCDPISGHVSLFWYQQALGQGPEFLTYFQNEAQLDKSGLPSDRFFAERPEGSVSTLKIQRTQQEDSAVYLCASSLEQDFNGYTFGSGTRLTVV.

V gene TRBV9 combines with J gene TRBJ2-1, with D possibly matching TRBD2 (5 bases). Trimming pared 3 bases from V and 0 bases from J, leaving 7 bases between. Per the germline V gene, CDR1 is SGDLS and CDR2 is YYNGEE. CDR3 size: 14 residues. This chain's CDR3 is CASSERASYNEQFF. The CDR3 DNA sequence: TGTGCCAGCAGCGAGAGGGCCTCCTACAATGAGCAGTTCTTC.

The J gene is TRBJ2-2, the V gene TRBV5-4; D call uncertain. The V end lost 4 bases, the J end lost 6 bases, and 16 bases lay between the germline ends. Germline values: CDR1 SGHNT, CDR2 YYREEE (reference sequence). The CDR3 runs 15 residues. CDR3 region: CASSLEPRAPGELFF. Here the CDR3 DNA reads TGTGCCAGCAGCCTGGAACCGCGCGCCCCCGGGGAGCTGTTTTTT.

In DNA form, the CDR3 reads TGTGCCAGCAGCTTAGCTTCGGACACCGGGGAGCTGTTTTTT. Residues: CASSLASDTGELFF. V gene TRBV7-2 combines with J gene TRBJ2-2, with D hard to call. Germline CDR1 reads SGHTA; CDR2 reads FQGNSA. V was trimmed by 0 bases and J by 3 bases, leaving 5 bases between them. CDR3 length equals 14 residues.

The chain has TRBV6-1 and TRBJ1-2; no firm D call. CDR3 length: 16 residues. V was trimmed by 2 bases and J by 2 bases, leaving 15 bases between them. The germline V gene has CDR1 MNHNS and CDR2 SASEGT. Here the CDR3 reads CASSEFRAVSNYGYTF. Written as DNA, the CDR3 is TGTGCCAGCAGTGAATTCAGAGCTGTTTCAAACTATGGCTACACCTTC.

The chain combines TRBV6-6 with TRBJ1-3; TRBD1 matches at 11 bases. There are 16 residues in the CDR3. With V trimmed by 6 bases and J by 0 bases, 4 bases remained unmatched. CDR1 and CDR2 from the germline V gene are MNHNY and SVGAGI (reference sequence). CDR3 nucleotides: TGTGCCAGCAGCCGGGGACAGGGGGGCTCTGGAAACACCATATATTTT. The encoded protein is CASSRGQGGSGNTIYF.

This chain connects TRBV7-8 to TRBJ2-3; D remains ambiguous. V was shortened by 5 bases and J by 9 bases, with 15 bases between the two germline ends. The V gene's germline CDR1 is SGHVS and CDR2 FQNEAQ. This CDR3 is built from 13 residues. The CDR3 loop reads CASSVAAPATQYF. The DNA for the CDR3 is TGTGCCAGCAGCGTGGCAGCACCCGCCACGCAGTATTTT.

The chain employs TRBV11-2 and TRBJ1-1, with D unclear. This CDR3 comprises 12 residues. Germline-derived CDR1 and CDR2 are SGHAT and FQNNGV. Between the trimmed V and J ends, which lost 5 bases and 0 bases, there was a span of 4 bases. The CDR3 DNA reads as TGTGCCAGCAGCCCGTTGAACACTGAAGCTTTCTTT. This sequence encodes CASSPLNTEAFF.

This clone is a singleton in its sample. V gene TRBV28 combines with J gene TRBJ1-2; 8 bases line up with TRBD1. Losses at the gene ends were 7 bases for V and 8 bases for J; bases not matched to a gene: 15. CDR1 and CDR2 from the germline V gene are MDHEN and SYDVKM. The CDR3 runs to 15 residues. CDR3 in amino acids: CASTNFRGLGGGYTF. The CDR3 coding sequence is TGTGCCAGCACTAATTTCAGGGGGCTAGGAGGGGGCTACACCTTC.

The V call is TRBV4-3, the J call TRBJ2-7; tentatively, D is TRBD1 (5 bases). The CDR3 runs 16 residues. V shed 2 bases and J shed 1 base, with 15 bases lying between them. The germline V gene encodes CDR1 LGHNA and CDR2 YSLEER. CDR3 in amino acids: CASSQSTGYTSYEQYF. The CDR3 DNA follows: TGCGCCAGCAGCCAATCTACAGGTTATACGTCCTACGAGCAGTACTTC.

The CDR3 loop reads CATSTLGRITGNTIYF. Here the CDR3 DNA reads TGTGCCACCAGCACCCTAGGCCGGATCACTGGAAACACCATATATTTT. This chain joins TRBV15 and TRBJ1-3; D is undetermined. Trimming stripped 4 bases from V and 2 bases from J, with 15 bases between. The CDR3 contains 16 residues. Germline assignment: CDR1 LNHNV and CDR2 YYDKDF (reference sequence).

The genes are TRBV6-5 and TRBJ2-7; tentatively, D is TRBD2 (5 bases). From germline, CDR1 is MNHEY and CDR2 SVGAGI. The CDR3 consists of 13 residues. Trimming took off 6 bases at V and 3 bases at J, with 12 bases between the two ends. The chain's CDR3 is CASSRTTSYEQYF. The CDR3 region has the DNA TGTGCCAGCAGCCGAACAACTAGCTACGAGCAGTACTTC.

V gene TRBV7-9 combines with J gene TRBJ2-7, with TRBD1 matching over 9 bases. The CDR3 extends over 16 amino acids. Unmatched junction bases numbered 8, after V lost 5 bases and J lost 0 bases. Germline CDR1 SEHNR, CDR2 FQNEAQ (reference sequence). The CDR3 here is CASSKAGTGSSYEQYF. The CDR3, as DNA: TGTGCCAGCAGCAAAGCCGGGACAGGGAGCTCCTACGAGCAGTACTTC.

CDR3 in DNA: TGTGCCGGGGGGTTGGATTCGAACACCGGGGAGCTGTTTTTT. Residues: CAGGLDSNTGELFF. The chain combines TRBV7-9 with TRBJ2-2, with D possibly being TRBD2 (6 bases). The CDR3 has 14 amino acids. Trimming cost V 11 bases and J 0 bases, with 13 bases left between them. CDR1 and CDR2 (germline): SEHNR, FQNEAQ (reference sequence).

The V and J genes are TRBV7-3 and TRBJ1-2; D is ambiguous. Germline V CDR1 and CDR2: SGHTA, FQGTGA. The V and J ends lost 5 bases and 4 bases respectively, with 17 bases between them. CDR3 length: 15 residues. CDR3 residues: CASSRYDTGPYGYTF. The CDR3 DNA is TGTGCCAGCAGCCGGTACGACACGGGTCCCTATGGCTACACCTTC.

Only a few counts were recorded for this clone. The V gene is TRBV5-1, the J gene TRBJ1-2, with 8 positions matching TRBD1. Germline CDR1 reads SGHRS; CDR2 reads YFSETQ. The CDR3 loop spans 16 amino acids. The trim removed 1 base at V and 8 bases at J, leaving 13 bases unmatched. The CDR3 reads CASSLTGGQDLRGYTF. In DNA, the CDR3 is TGCGCCAGCAGCTTGACAGGGGGGCAAGATCTTAGGGGCTACACCTTC. The complete variable domain, with remaining parts taken from reference TRBV5-1 and TRBJ1-2, reads KAGVTQTPRYLIKTRGQQVTLSCSPISGHRSVSWYQQTPGQGLQFLFEYFSETQRNKGNFPGRFSGRQFSNSRSEMNVSTLELGDSALYLCASSLTGGQDLRGYTFGSGTRLTVV.

This chain joins TRBV19 and TRBJ2-5, with 11 positions matching TRBD1. CDR1 and CDR2 from the germline V gene are LNHDA and SQIVND (reference sequence). This CDR3 comprises 15 residues. Trimming at V came to 3 bases and at J to 9 bases, leaving 9 bases not matched to a gene. The CDR3 is CASSISLGQGVAQYF. Here the CDR3 DNA reads TGTGCCAGTAGTATCAGCCTGGGACAGGGGGTCGCCCAGTACTTC.